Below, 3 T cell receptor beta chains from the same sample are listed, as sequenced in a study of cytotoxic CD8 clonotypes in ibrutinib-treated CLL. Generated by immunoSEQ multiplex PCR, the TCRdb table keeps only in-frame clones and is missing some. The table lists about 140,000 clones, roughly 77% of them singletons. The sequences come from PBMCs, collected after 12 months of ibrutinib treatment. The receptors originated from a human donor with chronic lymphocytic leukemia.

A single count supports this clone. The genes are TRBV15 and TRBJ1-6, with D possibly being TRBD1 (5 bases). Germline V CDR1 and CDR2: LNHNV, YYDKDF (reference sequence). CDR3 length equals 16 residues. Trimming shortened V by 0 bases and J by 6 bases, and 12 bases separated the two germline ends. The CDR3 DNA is TGTGCCACCAGCAGAGATCGGGGCCTTATTAATTCACCCCTCCACTTT. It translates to CATSRDRGLINSPLHF. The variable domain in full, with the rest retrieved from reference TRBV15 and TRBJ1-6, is DAMVIQNPRYQVTQFGKPVTLSCSQTLNHNVMYWYQQKSSQAPKLLFHYYDKDFNNEADTPDNFQSRRPNTSFCFLDIRSPGLGDTAMYLCATSRDRGLINSPLHFGNGTRLTVT.

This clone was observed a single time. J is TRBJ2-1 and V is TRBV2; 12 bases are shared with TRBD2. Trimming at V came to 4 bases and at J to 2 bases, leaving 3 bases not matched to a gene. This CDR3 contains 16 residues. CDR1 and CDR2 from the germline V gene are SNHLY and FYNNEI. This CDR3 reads CASSVGLAGTYNEQFF. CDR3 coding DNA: TGTGCCAGCAGTGTAGGACTAGCGGGGACCTACAATGAGCAGTTCTTC.

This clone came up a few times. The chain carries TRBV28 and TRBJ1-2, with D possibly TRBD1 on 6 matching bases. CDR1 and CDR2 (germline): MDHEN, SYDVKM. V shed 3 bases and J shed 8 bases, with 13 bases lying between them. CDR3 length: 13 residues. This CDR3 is CASSLSPGEGYTF. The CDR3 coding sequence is TGTGCCAGCAGTTTGAGTCCAGGGGAAGGCTACACCTTC.